The 30 T cell receptor beta chains listed next were all sequenced from one sample in a study of blood T cell repertoires in COVID-19 (dated by TCRdb to the early 2020s). The library was built by means of the immunoSEQ multiplex PCR assay. Here the immuneACCESS table is served through TCRdb, limited to in-frame sequences with V and J called. Missing clones are a known gap in these copies; in checked studies unresolved V genes cover under half, and the rest lacks a known reason. The sample contains 200,000 to 250,000 clones, 80% to 90% of them found a single time. 1.2% of the sample is taken by the ten largest. Sequences were obtained from PBMCs or T cells enriched from blood (not recorded which). These receptor sequences come from a man aged 30 to 39 who had recovered from COVID-19.

The J gene is TRBJ2-7, the V gene TRBV30; TRBD1 matches 7 bases. This CDR3 spans 14 amino acids. The V gene end was trimmed by 6 bases and the J gene end by 4 bases; junction bases not matched to a gene: 12. CDR1 is GTSNPN and CDR2 is SVGIG in the germline V gene (reference sequence). CDR3 bases: TGTGCCTGTCACAGGGGTCGGAAGATGTACGAGCAGTACTTC. Protein product: CACHRGRKMYEQYF.

As concerns this clone: Other DNA sequences in this specimen translate into the identical CDR3. The chain carries TRBV7-2 and TRBJ2-1; TRBD2 matches at 12 bases. Losses at the gene ends were 3 bases for V and 0 bases for J; bases not matched to a gene: 6. CDR3 length: 18 residues. Germline CDR1 is SGHTA and CDR2 is FQGNSA. DNA of the CDR3: TGTGCCAGCAGCTTTAGACTAGCGGGGGTTAGCTCCTACAATGAGCAGTTCTTC. Its protein product is CASSFRLAGVSSYNEQFF.

The chain links TRBV28 to TRBJ1-1; weak D call: TRBD1 (5 bases). CDR1 MDHEN and CDR2 SYDVKM come from the germline V gene. This CDR3 spans 14 amino acids. The V end was cut by 5 bases, the J end by 4 bases, with 14 bases between. The CDR3 DNA is TGTGCCAGCAGTCCGTCCGGGGGTAGCACTGAAGCTTTCTTT. Its translation: CASSPSGGSTEAFF.

This chain joins TRBV30 and TRBJ2-1; 9 nucleotides align to TRBD1. CDR3 length: 14 amino acids. Germline loops: CDR1 GTSNPN, CDR2 SVGIG (reference sequence). After removal of 6 bases from V and 4 bases from J, the junction contained 7 bases not matched to a gene. The CDR3 region has the DNA TGTGCCTGCCGGACAGGGGCCCGATACAATGAGCAGTTCTTC. This gives the protein CACRTGARYNEQFF.

This clone showed up just once. V and J are TRBV6-6 and TRBJ1-5; D is uncertain. V gave up 7 bases and J gave up 3 bases, with 13 bases separating them. The CDR3 length is 14 residues. Germline loops: CDR1 MNHNY, CDR2 SVGAGI (reference sequence). CDR3 protein: CASTPGSANQPQHF. The CDR3 DNA reads TGTGCCAGCACCCCGGGGAGCGCCAATCAGCCCCAGCATTTT.

This rearrangement joins TRBV9 to TRBJ2-6; D is undetermined. CDR3 size: 15 residues. Per germline, CDR1 SGDLS and CDR2 YYNGEE. V lost 0 bases and J 2 bases, leaving 6 bases between the germline ends. The CDR3 region is CASSVVAPGANVLTF. DNA for the CDR3: TGTGCCAGCAGCGTAGTGGCTCCTGGGGCCAACGTCCTGACTTTC.

The count of this clone is one. The chain combines TRBV9 with TRBJ2-3; 12 nucleotides agree with TRBD1. The V gene end was trimmed by 0 bases and the J gene end by 4 bases; junction bases not matched to a gene: 6. The CDR3 extends over 17 amino acids. CDR1 and CDR2 (germline): SGDLS, YYNGEE. This CDR3 is CASSVGPGTGGADTQYF. The CDR3 bases are TGTGCCAGCAGCGTAGGGCCCGGGACAGGGGGCGCAGATACGCAGTATTTT. The full variable domain, in which reference TRBV9 and TRBJ2-3 provide the parts outside the CDR3, is DSGVTQTPKHLITATGQRVTLRCSPRSGDLSVYWYQQSLDQGLQFLIQYYNGEERAKGNILERFSAQQFPDLHSELNLSSLELGDSALYFCASSVGPGTGGADTQYFGPGTRLTVL.

V usage is TRBV28 and J usage is TRBJ2-5; possibly TRBD1 for D (5 bases). Per the germline V gene, CDR1 is MDHEN and CDR2 is SYDVKM. This CDR3 region has 10 residues. Between the trimmed V and J ends, which lost 10 bases and 6 bases, there was a span of 9 bases. The CDR3: CATSGKTQYF. The CDR3 DNA reads as TGTGCCACCTCAGGGAAGACCCAGTACTTC.

The chain is built from TRBV10-1 and TRBJ1-1, with a tentative D call TRBD1 (6 bases). This CDR3 region has 12 residues. The V gene lost 10 bases and the J gene lost 2 bases, with 11 bases spanning the gap. CDR1 and CDR2 (germline): WNHNN, SYGVQD (reference sequence). CDR3 DNA sequence: TGCGCCACCGTACAGGGAAACACTGAAGCTTTCTTT. As protein: CATVQGNTEAFF.

V is TRBV9 and J is TRBJ1-1, with 10 bases that match TRBD1. Losses at the gene ends were 0 bases for V and 4 bases for J; bases not matched to a gene: 6. CDR1 is SGDLS, CDR2 YYNGEE, per germline. This CDR3 is built from 16 residues. The CDR3 DNA reads TGTGCCAGCAGCGTAGAAGGGGGACAGGGGCGCACTGAAGCTTTCTTT. Translated: CASSVEGGQGRTEAFF. The variable domain in full, with the rest retrieved from reference TRBV9 and TRBJ1-1, is DSGVTQTPKHLITATGQRVTLRCSPRSGDLSVYWYQQSLDQGLQFLIQYYNGEERAKGNILERFSAQQFPDLHSELNLSSLELGDSALYFCASSVEGGQGRTEAFFGQGTRLTVV.

The chain combines TRBV19 with TRBJ2-7, with 10 bases identical to TRBD1. V lost 6 bases and J lost 2; bases outside the gene matches: 10. CDR3 length equals 16 residues. Germline V gene sequence: CDR1 LNHDA, CDR2 SQIVND (reference sequence). The CDR3 region is CASSLKRGTGAYEQYF. The DNA of the CDR3 is TGTGCCAGTAGCCTCAAAAGAGGGACAGGGGCCTACGAGCAGTACTTC.

The chain joins TRBV5-6 to TRBJ1-6; D unclear. The germline V gene has CDR1 SGHDT and CDR2 YYEEEE. This CDR3 spans 13 amino acids. Deletions cut 0 bases from V and 10 bases from J, with 8 bases between. DNA for the CDR3: TGTGCCAGCAGCTTGGCGGGGTTGTCACCCCTCCACTTT. This sequence encodes CASSLAGLSPLHF.

The chain joins TRBV3-1 (or the pseudogene TRBV3-2) to TRBJ2-5, with D perhaps matching TRBD1 (6 bases). Germline CDR1 LGHDT, CDR2 YNNKEL (reference sequence). V lost 3 bases, J lost 5 bases, and 7 bases lay in between. CDR3 length: 12 amino acids. The DNA of the CDR3 is TGTGCCAGCAGCCATCAGGGGGAGACCCAGTACTTC. Protein: CASSHQGETQYF.

The V and J genes are TRBV10-3 and TRBJ2-5; 8 bases align to TRBD2. Germline V gene sequence: CDR1 ENHRY, CDR2 SYGVKD. This CDR3 region has 13 residues. Trimming took 10 bases from V and 5 from J; bases not matched to a gene: 9. CDR3 amino acids: CATTGGVWETQYF. The DNA for the CDR3 is TGTGCCACCACCGGGGGGGTATGGGAGACCCAGTACTTC.

The chain links TRBV4-2 to TRBJ2-1; the match to TRBD2 covers 7 bases. The CDR3 sequence is 16 residues long. V lost 0 bases to trimming and J lost 3 bases; unmatched junction nucleotides: 5. From germline, CDR1 is LGHNA and CDR2 YNFKEQ. CDR3 region: CASSQDETSYYNEQFF. The DNA for the CDR3 is TGTGCCAGCAGCCAAGATGAGACTAGCTACTACAATGAGCAGTTCTTC.

The chain couples TRBV5-1 to TRBJ2-7; 13 nucleotides agree with TRBD2. Trimming removed 4 bases from V and 3 bases from J; junction bases left unmatched: 7. This CDR3 is built from 16 residues. Germline CDR1 is SGHRS and CDR2 is YFSETQ. The CDR3 DNA reads TGCGCCAGCAGCCACGGGACTAGCGGGACCTACTACGAGCAGTACTTC. Protein product: CASSHGTSGTYYEQYF.

The rearrangement links TRBV5-4 to TRBJ1-3; D remains ambiguous. The CDR3 totals 14 residues. Looked up from germline, CDR1 is SGHNT and CDR2 is YYREEE (reference sequence). V gave up 4 bases and J gave up 0 bases, with 8 bases separating them. CDR3 in DNA: TGTGCCAGCAGCCCGGGGTACTCTGGAAACACCATATATTTT. This codes for CASSPGYSGNTIYF.

The chain is built from TRBV11-2 and TRBJ2-1, with 14 nucleotides matching TRBD2. The CDR3 covers 18 residues. The V gene end was trimmed by 6 bases and the J gene end by 1 base; junction bases not matched to a gene: 8. The V gene's germline CDR1 is SGHAT and CDR2 FQNNGV. Here the CDR3 reads CASRPGLAGVGSYNEQFF. CDR3 coding DNA: TGTGCCAGCAGGCCGGGACTAGCGGGAGTCGGTTCCTACAATGAGCAGTTCTTC.

This chain uses TRBV6-2 or TRBV6-3 with TRBJ1-5, with D possibly being TRBD1 (6 bases). Per germline, CDR1 MNHEY and CDR2 SVGEGT. V lost 7 bases, J lost 2 bases, and 21 bases lay in between. The CDR3 has 17 amino acids. The CDR3, as DNA: TGTGCCAGCACCCCTGGGGGGGGGCCCAGGGGCAATCAGCCCCAGCATTTT. This codes for CASTPGGGPRGNQPQHF.

This sequence joins TRBV19 and TRBJ2-3, with 7 nucleotides matching TRBD2. The CDR3 covers 14 residues. Germline CDR1 and CDR2: LNHDA and SQIVND (reference sequence). Losses at the gene ends were 5 bases for V and 2 bases for J; bases not matched to a gene: 4. The CDR3 DNA reads as TGTGCCAGTAGTGAGGGACTAATCACAGATACGCAGTATTTT. Amino acid sequence: CASSEGLITDTQYF.

The J gene is TRBJ1-5, the V gene TRBV6-5; tentative D call: TRBD1 (6 bases). Germline CDR1 reads MNHEY; CDR2 reads SVGAGI. V lost 6 bases to trimming and J lost 4 bases, with 16 bases between them. The CDR3 has 15 residues. The chain's CDR3 is CASREDRWLNQPQHF. DNA of the CDR3: TGTGCCAGCAGGGAGGACAGATGGCTTAATCAGCCCCAGCATTTT.

J is TRBJ1-6 and V is TRBV28; 7 nucleotides match TRBD1. Germline assignment: CDR1 MDHEN and CDR2 SYDVKM. The CDR3 has 12 residues. V gave up 6 bases and J gave up 14 bases; unmatched junction bases: 7. The CDR3 nucleotides read TGTGCCAGCAGAACGACAGGGATGTCCCTCCACTTT. Protein product: CASRTTGMSLHF.

This chain connects TRBV6-4 to TRBJ1-3, with TRBD1 matching over 8 bases. Germline CDR1 and CDR2: MRHNA and SNTAGT. J lost 0 bases, V lost 3 bases, and 7 bases had no gene match. The CDR3 runs to 17 residues. The CDR3 DNA reads as TGTGCCAGCAGTGAACGGGGGACAGGAGACTCTGGAAACACCATATATTTT. Its protein product is CASSERGTGDSGNTIYF.

The CDR3, as DNA: TGCAGCGTTGAAGACGGAGGGAATAAAAACATTCAGTACTTC. Its translation is CSVEDGGNKNIQYF. The chain employs TRBV29-1 and TRBJ2-4; TRBD2 is a possible D gene (6 bases). The CDR3 contains 14 residues. The V end was cut by 0 bases, the J end by 4 bases, with 10 bases between. Looked up from germline, CDR1 is SQVTM and CDR2 is ANQGSEA.

The rearrangement links TRBV6-5 to TRBJ1-2, with 8 positions matching TRBD1. V was pared by 5 bases and J by 0 bases, with 5 bases of the junction left unmatched. This CDR3 spans 15 amino acids. From germline, CDR1 is MNHEY and CDR2 SVGAGI. The CDR3 reads CASSLDRAPNYGYTF. The CDR3 DNA sequence: TGTGCCAGCAGTCTGGACAGGGCCCCTAACTATGGCTACACCTTC.

The chain joins TRBV3-1 (or the pseudogene TRBV3-2) to TRBJ2-1, with TRBD2 matching over 8 bases. The CDR3 runs to 16 residues. The V gene end was trimmed by 1 base and the J gene end by 4 bases; junction bases not matched to a gene: 6. Germline values: CDR1 LGHDT, CDR2 YNNKEL (reference sequence). The CDR3 coding sequence is TGTGCCAGCAGCCAAGCTCCGGGACTAGAATACAATGAGCAGTTCTTC. This sequence encodes CASSQAPGLEYNEQFF.

This chain uses TRBV30 with TRBJ2-6; 10 bases match TRBD2. Germline values: CDR1 GTSNPN, CDR2 SVGIG (reference sequence). The CDR3 is 17 amino acids. The trim removed 5 bases at V and 0 bases at J, leaving 7 bases unmatched. The CDR3, as DNA: TGTGCCTGGCGAGGACTAGCGGTTCACTCTGGGGCCAACGTCCTGACTTTC. Translating it yields CAWRGLAVHSGANVLTF.

This clone was counted once. Within the sample, other DNA sequences also encode this same CDR3. The J gene is TRBJ2-1, the V gene TRBV28; D is undetermined. Germline CDR1 reads MDHEN; CDR2 reads SYDVKM. The CDR3 runs 11 residues. Trimming took 3 bases from V and 6 from J, leaving 3 bases between them. The CDR3 region has the DNA TGTGCCAGCAGTTTCTCCAATGAGCAGTTCTTC. Its protein is CASSFSNEQFF.

To note about this clone: At one of its ends the junction is not consistent with the germline gene, which may arise from a read error. The chain's CDR3 is CASSLAAGVGTEAFF. The CDR3 region has the DNA TGTGCCAGCAGCCTAGCAGCCGGGGTGGGGACTGAAGCTTTCTTT. This sequence joins TRBV7-9 and TRBJ1-1; D gene uncertain. The CDR3 runs 15 residues. CDR1 SEHNR and CDR2 FQNEAQ come from the germline V gene (reference sequence).

This chain joins TRBV5-6 and TRBJ2-1, with D tentatively TRBD2 (7 bases). The CDR3 totals 14 residues. V lost 4 bases and J lost 4, with 12 bases in between. Germline values: CDR1 SGHDT, CDR2 YYEEEE. The CDR3 protein is CASSGGASYNEQFF. The CDR3, as DNA: TGTGCCAGCAGCGGGGGGGCCTCTTACAATGAGCAGTTCTTC.